The 18 T cell receptor beta chains below were found in one sample sequenced in a study of T cell repertoires in ileal Crohn's disease. Time point specified: inflamed ileum from the surgical specimen. Assay: immunoSEQ multiplex PCR; the TCRdb copy retains only in-frame clones and omits some. The table lists roughly 15,000 clones, about 78% of them singletons, with 4.2% in the top ten. Sequencing used ileal tissue. The receptors shown here come from an adult with Crohn's disease.

This rearrangement joins TRBV5-4 to TRBJ1-4, with TRBD1 as a possible D gene (5 bases). Looked up from germline, CDR1 is SGHNT and CDR2 is YYREEE (reference sequence). The CDR3 spans 15 residues. V was cut by 4 bases and J by 5 bases, with 15 bases left in between. The DNA of the CDR3 is TGTGCCAGCAGCCTGGATGGGGGTATCAATGAAAAACTGTTTTTT. It codes for CASSLDGGINEKLFF.

This clone was seen more than once but under ten times. This chain connects TRBV10-1 to TRBJ2-1, with 13 bases aligning to TRBD2. The CDR3 spans 16 residues. CDR1 is WNHNN, CDR2 SYGVQD, per germline (reference sequence). J lost 7 bases, V lost 5 bases, and 8 bases had no gene match. The CDR3 sequence is CASSWTSGGFGNEQFF. The CDR3 nucleotides read TGCGCCAGCAGTTGGACTAGCGGGGGCTTTGGGAATGAGCAGTTCTTC.

The chain employs TRBV11-3 and TRBJ2-2; the match to TRBD2 covers 7 bases. Germline CDR1 reads SGHNT; CDR2 reads YENEEA. The CDR3 totals 14 residues. Trimming cost V 5 bases and J 7 bases; bases outside gene matches: 7. This CDR3 is CASSPIAGNGELFF. CDR3 nucleotide sequence: TGTGCCAGCAGCCCTATAGCGGGTAACGGGGAGCTGTTTTTT.

As to this clone: The identical CDR3 is also encoded by other nucleotide sequences in the sample. V and J are TRBV14 and TRBJ2-7; a weak D match, TRBD1 (5 bases). The CDR3 has 12 residues. Germline V gives CDR1 SGHDN, CDR2 FVKESK. The V gene lost 0 bases and the J gene lost 5 bases, with 5 bases spanning the gap. CDR3 protein: CASSQEGHEQYF. The DNA for the CDR3 is TGTGCCAGCAGCCAAGAGGGGCACGAGCAGTACTTC.

The chain has TRBV7-2 and TRBJ2-2; 8 nucleotides align to TRBD2. With 8 bases clipped from V and 2 bases from J, the junction kept 10 bases outside the gene matches. The germline V gene has CDR1 SGHTA and CDR2 FQGNSA. The CDR3 length is 16 residues. The CDR3 loop is CASSNPGTRNTGELFF. CDR3 DNA sequence: TGTGCCAGCTCTAATCCCGGGACTAGAAACACCGGGGAGCTGTTTTTT.

The DNA for the CDR3 is TGTGCCAGCAGCTTAGATCCACGGTTCACCGGGGAGCTGTTTTTT. This gives the protein CASSLDPRFTGELFF. The chain has TRBV7-2 and TRBJ2-2; D unresolved. The CDR3 spans 15 residues. V was shortened by 1 base and J by 4 bases, with 10 bases between the two germline ends. The V gene's germline CDR1 is SGHTA and CDR2 FQGNSA.

The chain links TRBV5-6 to TRBJ2-1, with TRBD1 matching over 11 bases. Germline V lookup: CDR1 SGHDT, CDR2 YYEEEE. The CDR3 spans 16 residues. V lost 5 bases to trimming and J lost 10 bases; unmatched junction nucleotides: 14. CDR3 DNA sequence: TGTGCCAGCAGGGTAGGACAGGGGGCAGAGGGAAAGGAGCAGTTCTTC. Translation: CASRVGQGAEGKEQFF. The entire variable domain, with the rest obtained from reference TRBV5-6 and TRBJ2-1, is as follows: DAGVTQSPTHLIKTRGQQVTLRCSPKSGHDTVSWYQQALGQGPQFIFQYYEEEERQRGNFPDRFSGHQFPNYSSELNVNALLLGDSALYLCASRVGQGAEGKEQFFGPGTRLTVL.

CDR3 residues: CASSLKGLQGETQYF. CDR3 DNA sequence: TGTGCCAGCAGCTTGAAAGGGCTCCAAGGGGAGACGCAGTATTTT. J is TRBJ2-3 and V is TRBV5-4; TRBD1 or TRBD2 may be the D gene (5 bases each). CDR3 size: 15 residues. Germline V CDR1 and CDR2: SGHNT, YYREEE (reference sequence). V lost 1 base and J 9 bases, leaving 18 bases between the germline ends.

This clone was counted only a few times. The rearrangement links TRBV5-1 to TRBJ1-2; tentative D call: TRBD1 (5 bases). CDR1 SGHRS and CDR2 YFSETQ come from the germline V gene. The CDR3 length is 13 residues. With 4 bases removed from V and 2 bases from J, the gap between germline ends came to 9 bases. DNA for the CDR3: TGCGCCAGCAGCCCCACAGGCAACTATGGCTACACCTTC. It codes for CASSPTGNYGYTF.

As DNA, the CDR3 is TGTGCCAGCAGCTTCGGAGCAAAAAACACTGAAGCTTTCTTT. This encodes CASSFGAKNTEAFF. This sequence joins TRBV7-9 and TRBJ1-1; D ambiguous. The CDR3 contains 14 residues. V dropped 3 bases and J dropped 2 bases, with 10 bases sitting between them. In germline, CDR1 is SEHNR, CDR2 FQNEAQ (reference sequence).

V usage is TRBV5-1 and J usage is TRBJ2-5, with TRBD1 as a possible D gene (6 bases). The ends were cut back, 5 bases at V and 0 bases at J, with 14 bases in the middle. CDR3 length: 15 amino acids. Germline CDR1 reads SGHRS; CDR2 reads YFSETQ. CDR3 amino acids: CASRSGQLDQETQYF. For the CDR3, the DNA is TGCGCCAGCAGATCCGGACAGTTAGACCAAGAGACCCAGTACTTC.

This chain joins TRBV11-2 and TRBJ1-3; 7 bases match TRBD1. The CDR3 extends over 15 amino acids. Germline values: CDR1 SGHAT, CDR2 FQNNGV. The ends lost 4 bases at V and 4 bases at J; junction bases unmatched: 7. Here the CDR3 reads CASSSKGAIGNTIYF. The CDR3 DNA is TGTGCCAGCAGCTCGAAGGGGGCAATCGGAAACACCATATATTTT.

This clone showed up just once. This sequence joins TRBV6-4 and TRBJ2-3; TRBD1 matches at 9 bases. Germline loops: CDR1 MRHNA, CDR2 SNTAGT. The trim removed 4 bases at V and 2 bases at J, leaving 7 bases unmatched. The CDR3 spans 16 residues. CDR3 region: CASSASGQGHTDTQYF. Written as DNA, the CDR3 is TGTGCCAGCAGTGCTTCGGGACAGGGCCACACAGATACGCAGTATTTT.

This clone appeared a single time. V usage is TRBV5-1 and J usage is TRBJ2-3, with D possibly TRBD2 on 6 matching bases. The germline gives CDR1 SGHRS, CDR2 YFSETQ. The CDR3 is made up of 14 amino acids. Deletions cut 3 bases from V and 4 bases from J, with 12 bases between. CDR3 region: CASSSTSSPDTQYF. The CDR3 DNA is TGCGCCAGCAGCTCGACTAGTTCCCCAGATACGCAGTATTTT.

This sequence joins TRBV18 and TRBJ1-1; 10 nucleotides align to TRBD1. Germline values: CDR1 KGHSH, CDR2 LQKENI. V was pared by 3 bases and J by 0 bases, with 1 base of the junction left unmatched. CDR3 length: 15 amino acids. CDR3 in DNA: TGTGCCAGCTCACCGACAGGGGGCTTGAACACTGAAGCTTTCTTT. This encodes CASSPTGGLNTEAFF. The complete variable domain, with remaining parts taken from reference TRBV18 and TRBJ1-1, reads NAGVMQNPRHLVRRRGQEARLRCSPMKGHSHVYWYRQLPEEGLKFMVYLQKENIIDESGMPKERFSAEFPKEGPSILRIQQVVRGDSAAYFCASSPTGGLNTEAFFGQGTRLTVV.

The CDR3 nucleotides read TGTGCCAGCAGCTTGGCCGGGGTAAATCAGCCCCAGCATTTT. Translation gives CASSLAGVNQPQHF. V usage is TRBV5-4 and J usage is TRBJ1-5; D unresolved. The CDR3 consists of 14 residues. In germline, CDR1 is SGHNT, CDR2 YYREEE (reference sequence). Trimming took 0 bases from V and 4 from J, leaving 8 bases between them.

Sample share makes this clone medium-sized. The genes are TRBV5-4 and TRBJ2-7, with D perhaps assigned TRBD1 or TRBD2 (5 bases each). The germline V gene encodes CDR1 SGHNT and CDR2 YYREEE (reference sequence). The CDR3 runs to 14 residues. The ends were cut back, 4 bases at V and 4 bases at J, with 15 bases in the middle. The CDR3: CASSLWDGAYEQYF. In nucleotides, the CDR3 is TGTGCCAGCAGCCTCTGGGACGGAGCATACGAGCAGTACTTC.

This clone was counted once. The chain joins TRBV5-4 to TRBJ1-2; D is possibly TRBD1 (5 bases). Between the trimmed V and J ends, which lost 6 bases and 1 base, there was a span of 7 bases. There are 12 residues in the CDR3. CDR1 SGHNT and CDR2 YYREEE come from the germline V gene (reference sequence). This CDR3 is CASTQGNYGYTF. Here the CDR3 DNA reads TGTGCCAGCACCCAGGGTAACTATGGCTACACCTTC.